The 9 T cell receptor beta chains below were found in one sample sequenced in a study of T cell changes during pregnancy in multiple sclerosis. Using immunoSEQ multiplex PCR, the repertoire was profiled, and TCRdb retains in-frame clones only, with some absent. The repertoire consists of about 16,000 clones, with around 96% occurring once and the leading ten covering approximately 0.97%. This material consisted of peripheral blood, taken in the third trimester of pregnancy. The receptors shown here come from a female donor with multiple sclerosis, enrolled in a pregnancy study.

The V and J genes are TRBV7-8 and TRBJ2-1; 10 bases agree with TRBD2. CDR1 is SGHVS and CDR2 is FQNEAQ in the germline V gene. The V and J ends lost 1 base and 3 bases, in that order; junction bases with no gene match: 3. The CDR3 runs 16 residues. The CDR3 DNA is TGTGCCAGCAGCTTAGGGGTAGCGGGGGGCTACAATGAGCAGTTCTTC. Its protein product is CASSLGVAGGYNEQFF.

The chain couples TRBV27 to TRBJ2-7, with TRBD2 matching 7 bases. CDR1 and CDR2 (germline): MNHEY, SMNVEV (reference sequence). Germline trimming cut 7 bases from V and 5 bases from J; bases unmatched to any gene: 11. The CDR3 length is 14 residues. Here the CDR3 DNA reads TGTGCCAGCAAGCCGGGCGGGAGTTGGGACGAGCAGTACTTC. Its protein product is CASKPGGSWDEQYF.

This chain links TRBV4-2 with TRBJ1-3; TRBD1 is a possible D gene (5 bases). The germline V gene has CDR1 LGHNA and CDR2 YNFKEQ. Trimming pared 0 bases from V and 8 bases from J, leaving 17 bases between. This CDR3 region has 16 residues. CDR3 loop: CASSQDDTGAGDTIYF. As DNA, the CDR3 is TGTGCCAGCAGCCAAGATGACACCGGAGCGGGGGACACCATATATTTT.

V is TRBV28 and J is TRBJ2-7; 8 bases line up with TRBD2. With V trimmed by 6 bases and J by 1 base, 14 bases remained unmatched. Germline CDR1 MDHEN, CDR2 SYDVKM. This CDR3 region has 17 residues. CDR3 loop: CASSPRTSFERSYEQYF. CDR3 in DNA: TGTGCCAGCAGCCCTCGGACTAGCTTTGAGAGGTCCTACGAGCAGTACTTC.

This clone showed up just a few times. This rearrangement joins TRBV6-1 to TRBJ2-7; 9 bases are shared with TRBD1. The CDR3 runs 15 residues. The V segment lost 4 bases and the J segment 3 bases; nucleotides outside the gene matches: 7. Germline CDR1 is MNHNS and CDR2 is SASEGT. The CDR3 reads CASSGEGTGSYEQYF. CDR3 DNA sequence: TGTGCCAGCAGTGGAGAGGGGACAGGGAGCTACGAGCAGTACTTC.

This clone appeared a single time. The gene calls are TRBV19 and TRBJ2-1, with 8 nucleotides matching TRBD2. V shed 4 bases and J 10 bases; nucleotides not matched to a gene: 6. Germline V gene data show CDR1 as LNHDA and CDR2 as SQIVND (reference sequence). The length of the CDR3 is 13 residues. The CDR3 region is CASSTGRAGEQFF. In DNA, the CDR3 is TGTGCCAGTAGTACCGGGAGGGCCGGGGAGCAGTTCTTC.

The CDR3 reads CASSQDQGVGNTIYF. The CDR3 nucleotides are TGCGCCAGCAGCCAAGATCAAGGGGTGGGAAACACCATATATTTT. This chain joins TRBV4-1 and TRBJ1-3; a possible D gene is TRBD1 (5 bases). This CDR3 has 15 amino acids. V was cut by 0 bases and J by 4 bases, with 10 bases left in between. CDR1 and CDR2 from the germline V gene are MGHRA and YSYEKL.

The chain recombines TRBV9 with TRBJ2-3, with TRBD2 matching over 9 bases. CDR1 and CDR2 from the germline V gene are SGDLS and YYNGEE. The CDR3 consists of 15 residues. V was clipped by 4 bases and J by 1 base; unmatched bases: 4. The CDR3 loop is CASSSRLAGTDTQYF. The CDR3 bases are TGTGCCAGCAGCTCCCGACTAGCGGGCACAGATACGCAGTATTTT.

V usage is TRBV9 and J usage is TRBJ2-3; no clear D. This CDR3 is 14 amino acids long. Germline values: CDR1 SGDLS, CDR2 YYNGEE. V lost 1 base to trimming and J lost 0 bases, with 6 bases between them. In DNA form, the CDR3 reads TGTGCCAGCAGCGTACAAGCTAGCACAGATACGCAGTATTTT. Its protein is CASSVQASTDTQYF.